This T cell receptor (beta chain) was captured by sequencing in a study of shared clonotypes between healthy human individuals. As for the study in general: The donor group consisted of two women and a few men, aged 18 to 49. The study, taken as a whole, reports: Rarefaction exposed incomplete sorted-subset sequencing despite large depth.

The table came from immunoSEQ multiplex PCR; TCRdb's copy has only in-frame clones and leaves some out. This sample has some 800,000 clones; around 93% occur once, and the top ten carry more than 20%. The germline V gene has CDR1 SGHDN and CDR2 FVKESK. V was pared by 7 bases and J by 4 bases, with 14 bases between. CDR3 length: 14 amino acids. Remarks on this clone: The target antigen is unknown.

CD45RO-negative, CCR7-selected cells formed the naive CD8 fraction, which excluded terminally differentiated effector memory CD45RA+ cells. The sequence was obtained from a man aged 30 to 45 in good health. The specimen sequenced was naive CD8+ T cells sorted from blood. This chain joins TRBV14 and TRBJ2-1; D is unclear. Here the CDR3 DNA reads TGTGCCAGCACCGCTACCAAAAATTACAATGAGCAGTTCTTC. Translating gives CASTATKNYNEQFF.